This T cell receptor beta chain emerged from a study of cytomegalovirus exposure and HLA in healthy donors. The wider study: As an earlier analysis found, 150 million to 200 million T cells yielded around 110 million unique TCR beta sequences.

The study, taken as a whole, reports: Several top significant clusters appeared, in a later analysis, to be linked to common viral pathogens. According to a later analysis, most TCR beta chains associated with CMV appeared HLA-restricted.

With 60 Vbeta and 13 Jbeta primers, the PCR was carried out. Sequencing was performed with immunoSEQ multiplex PCR; in TCRdb, only in-frame clones are kept and a portion is missing. The top ten hold about 2.3% of the sample, which has about 94,000 clones, about 8% seen once. This CDR3 is built from 13 residues. J lost 3 bases, V lost 4 bases, and 3 bases had no gene match. CDR1 is SGHRS, CDR2 YFSETQ, per germline. Note on this clone: Its antigen is not known.

The sequencing input was PBMCs. The source of this sequence is a man aged 45 to 65 in good health and CMV-seronegative. The chain employs TRBV5-1 and TRBJ2-7; 8 bases map to TRBD1. The CDR3 coding sequence is TGCGCCAGCAGCAGGGACAGGCGCTACGAGCAGTACTTC. It yields the protein CASSRDRRYEQYF.